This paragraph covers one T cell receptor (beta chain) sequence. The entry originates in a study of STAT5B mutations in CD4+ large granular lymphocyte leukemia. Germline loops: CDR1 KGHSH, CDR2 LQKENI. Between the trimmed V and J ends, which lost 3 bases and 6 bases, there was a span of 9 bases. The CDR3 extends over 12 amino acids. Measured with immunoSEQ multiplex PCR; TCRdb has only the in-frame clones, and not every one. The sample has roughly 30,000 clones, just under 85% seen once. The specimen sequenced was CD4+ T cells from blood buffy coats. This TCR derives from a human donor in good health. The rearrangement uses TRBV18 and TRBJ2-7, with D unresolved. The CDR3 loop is CASSPYLGEQYF. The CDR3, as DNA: TGTGCCAGCTCACCGTATTTGGGCGAGCAGTACTTC.